Each of the 9 T cell receptor beta chains below was sequenced from the same sample in a study of cytomegalovirus exposure and HLA in healthy donors. Primers included in the PCR were 60 Vbeta and 13 Jbeta primers. The assay was immunoSEQ multiplex PCR, and TCRdb's table has in-frame clones only and misses some. The profile shows approximately 140,000 clones, 83% of them singletons. The specimen sequenced was PBMCs. Receptors were obtained from a girl aged 2 to 10 in good health and CMV-seronegative.

In this sample, this clone turned up once. This sequence joins TRBV7-2 and TRBJ1-2; perhaps TRBD1 as D (5 bases). Germline lookup yields CDR1 SGHTA and CDR2 FQGNSA. V lost 1 base and J lost 4, with 16 bases in between. The CDR3 has 16 amino acids. The CDR3 loop is CASSLEGPGNPYGYTF. CDR3 coding DNA: TGTGCCAGCAGCTTAGAAGGGCCAGGGAATCCCTATGGCTACACCTTC.

The chain links TRBV5-6 to TRBJ2-4; D might be TRBD1 (5 bases). The CDR3 length is 17 residues. The ends were cut back, 2 bases at V and 7 bases at J, with 22 bases in the middle. In germline, CDR1 is SGHDT, CDR2 YYEEEE. This chain's CDR3 is CASSLWVRRQRENIQYF. The CDR3 nucleotides are TGTGCCAGCAGCTTATGGGTAAGGAGACAGCGTGAGAACATTCAGTACTTC. Filled out from reference TRBV5-6 and TRBJ2-4, the complete variable domain reads DAGVTQSPTHLIKTRGQQVTLRCSPKSGHDTVSWYQQALGQGPQFIFQYYEEEERQRGNFPDRFSGHQFPNYSSELNVNALLLGDSALYLCASSLWVRRQRENIQYFGAGTRLSVL.

This chain uses TRBV5-1 with TRBJ2-7; D possibly corresponds to TRBD2 (6 bases). Per the germline V gene, CDR1 is SGHRS and CDR2 is YFSETQ. The CDR3 spans 15 residues. V was shortened by 0 bases and J by 9 bases, with 19 bases between the two germline ends. CDR3 sequence: CASSLEGRHGGMQYF. DNA of the CDR3: TGCGCCAGCAGCTTGGAGGGCAGACATGGCGGGATGCAGTACTTC.

The J gene is TRBJ1-1, the V gene TRBV27, with 7 bases aligning to TRBD1. The CDR3 totals 14 residues. Unmatched junction bases numbered 3, after V lost 2 bases and J lost 3 bases. CDR1 is MNHEY and CDR2 is SMNVEV in the germline V gene (reference sequence). The DNA of the CDR3 is TGTGCCAGCAGTTTACAGGGGGGTTACACTGAAGCTTTCTTT. This encodes CASSLQGGYTEAFF.

This clone is a singleton in its sample. The rearrangement links TRBV27 to TRBJ2-5; TRBD2 might be the D (7 bases). Germline lookup yields CDR1 MNHEY and CDR2 SMNVEV (reference sequence). The CDR3 covers 23 residues. Trimming pared 2 bases from V and 4 bases from J, leaving 38 bases between. For the CDR3, the DNA is TGTGCCAGCAGTTTACCCTTCGGGGCAGCCGCCCTATGGGGGGCGGGAGACGGAGAGACCCAGTACTTC. It specifies CASSLPFGAAALWGAGDGETQYF.

V usage is TRBV4-2 and J usage is TRBJ1-2, with TRBD1 identical over 8 bases. V trimming: 5 bases; J trimming: 3 bases; junction bases outside the gene matches: 8. This CDR3 is 15 amino acids long. Germline CDR1 is LGHNA and CDR2 is YNFKEQ. The CDR3 nucleotides read TGTGCCAGCAGCTCTTATACAGGGGGTTACTATGGCTACACCTTC. This translates into CASSSYTGGYYGYTF.

The chain combines TRBV11-3 with TRBJ2-1; 8 bases map to TRBD2. CDR3 length: 14 residues. Looked up from germline, CDR1 is SGHNT and CDR2 is YENEEA. Trimming at V came to 6 bases and at J to 6 bases, leaving 7 bases not matched to a gene. The CDR3: CASSGRRGVNEQFF. DNA of the CDR3: TGTGCCAGCAGTGGACGGCGGGGGGTCAATGAGCAGTTCTTC.

The chain couples TRBV6-1 to TRBJ2-7; a possible D gene is TRBD1 (6 bases). The germline V gene has CDR1 MNHNS and CDR2 SASEGT. CDR3 length: 15 residues. The V end lost 10 bases, the J end lost 1 base, and 20 bases lay between the germline ends. CDR3 region: CATEATLDSSYEQYF. As DNA, the CDR3 is TGTGCCACCGAGGCAACACTGGACAGTTCCTACGAGCAGTACTTC.

The chain combines TRBV7-2 with TRBJ1-1; perhaps TRBD1 as D (5 bases). Looked up from germline, CDR1 is SGHTA and CDR2 is FQGNSA. The CDR3 consists of 15 residues. V lost 1 base and J lost 6, with 15 bases in between. In DNA form, the CDR3 reads TGTGCCAGCAGCTTAGATAAAGGGGTAAGGGCTGAAGCTTTCTTT. It is translated as CASSLDKGVRAEAFF.